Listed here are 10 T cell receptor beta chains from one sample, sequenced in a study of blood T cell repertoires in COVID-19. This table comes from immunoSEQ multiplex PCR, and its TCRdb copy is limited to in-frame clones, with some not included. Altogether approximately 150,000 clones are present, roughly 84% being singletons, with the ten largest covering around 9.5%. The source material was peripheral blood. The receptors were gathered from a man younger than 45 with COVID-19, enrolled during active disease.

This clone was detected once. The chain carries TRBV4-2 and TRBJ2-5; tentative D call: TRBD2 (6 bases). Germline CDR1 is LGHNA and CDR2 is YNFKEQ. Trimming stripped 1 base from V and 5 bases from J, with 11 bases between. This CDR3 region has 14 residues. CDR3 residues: CASSQAGEKETQYF. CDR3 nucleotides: TGTGCCAGCAGCCAAGCGGGAGAAAAGGAGACCCAGTACTTC.

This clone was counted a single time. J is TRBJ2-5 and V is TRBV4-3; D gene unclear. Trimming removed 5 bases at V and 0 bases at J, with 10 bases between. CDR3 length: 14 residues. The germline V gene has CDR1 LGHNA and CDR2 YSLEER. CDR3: CASSERGYQETQYF. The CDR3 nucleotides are TGCGCCAGCAGCGAGAGAGGATACCAAGAGACCCAGTACTTC.

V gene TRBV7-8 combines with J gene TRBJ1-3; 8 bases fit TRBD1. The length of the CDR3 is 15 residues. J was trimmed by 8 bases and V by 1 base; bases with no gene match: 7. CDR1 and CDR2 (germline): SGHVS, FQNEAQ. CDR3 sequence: CASSLGTGIIDTIYF. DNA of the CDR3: TGTGCCAGCAGCTTAGGGACAGGGATTATAGACACCATATATTTT.

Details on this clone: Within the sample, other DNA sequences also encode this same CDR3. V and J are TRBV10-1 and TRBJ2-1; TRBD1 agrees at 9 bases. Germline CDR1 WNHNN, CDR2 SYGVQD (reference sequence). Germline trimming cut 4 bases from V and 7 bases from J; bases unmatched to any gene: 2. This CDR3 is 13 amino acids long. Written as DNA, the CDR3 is TGCGCCAGCAGTGGACAGGGGGGGAATGAGCAGTTCTTC. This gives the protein CASSGQGGNEQFF.

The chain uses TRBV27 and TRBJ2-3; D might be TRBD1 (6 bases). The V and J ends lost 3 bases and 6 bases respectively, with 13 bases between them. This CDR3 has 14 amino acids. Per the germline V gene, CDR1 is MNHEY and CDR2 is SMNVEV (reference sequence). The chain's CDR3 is CASSFRATGDTQYF. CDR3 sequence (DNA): TGTGCCAGCAGTTTCCGGGCCACAGGGGATACGCAGTATTTT.

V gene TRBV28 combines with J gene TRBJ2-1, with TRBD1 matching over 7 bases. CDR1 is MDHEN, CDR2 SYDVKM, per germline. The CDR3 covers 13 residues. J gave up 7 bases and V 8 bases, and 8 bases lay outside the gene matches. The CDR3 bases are TGTGCCAGCGGACAGGTAGTTAAGAATGAGCAGTTCTTC. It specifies CASGQVVKNEQFF.

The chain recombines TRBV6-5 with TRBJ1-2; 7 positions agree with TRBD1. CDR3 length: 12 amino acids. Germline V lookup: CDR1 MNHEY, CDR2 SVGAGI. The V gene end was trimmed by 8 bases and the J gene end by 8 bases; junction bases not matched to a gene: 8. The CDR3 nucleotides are TGTGCCAGCCAAGGGGGCGCAGGGGGCTACACCTTC. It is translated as CASQGGAGGYTF.

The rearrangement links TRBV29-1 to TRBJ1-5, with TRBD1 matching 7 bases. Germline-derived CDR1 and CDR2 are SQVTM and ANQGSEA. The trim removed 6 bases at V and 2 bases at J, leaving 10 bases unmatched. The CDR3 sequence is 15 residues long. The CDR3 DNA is TGCAGCGTATTGACAGGGAAAGGTGGCAATCAGCCCCAGCATTTT. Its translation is CSVLTGKGGNQPQHF. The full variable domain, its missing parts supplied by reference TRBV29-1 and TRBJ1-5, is SAVISQKPSRDICQRGTSLTIQCQVDSQVTMMFWYRQQPGQSLTLIATANQGSEATYESGFVIDKFPISRPNLTFSTLTVSNMSPEDSSIYLCSVLTGKGGNQPQHFGDGTRLSIL.

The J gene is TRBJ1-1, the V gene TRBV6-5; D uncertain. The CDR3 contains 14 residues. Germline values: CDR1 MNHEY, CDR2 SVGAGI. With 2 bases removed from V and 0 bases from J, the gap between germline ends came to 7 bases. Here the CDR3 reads CASSYGRMNTEAFF. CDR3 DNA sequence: TGTGCCAGCAGTTACGGGAGGATGAACACTGAAGCTTTCTTT.

CDR3 bases: TGTGCCAGCAGTTACTCGAGGGTTGGCTATAATTCACCCCTCCACTTT. Encoded protein: CASSYSRVGYNSPLHF. The V gene is TRBV6-2 or TRBV6-3, the J gene TRBJ1-6; D unclear. Germline loops: CDR1 MNHEY, CDR2 SVGEGT. The CDR3 runs 16 residues. The V gene lost 0 bases and the J gene lost 3 bases, with 9 bases spanning the gap.